These 25 T cell receptor beta chains share one sample of origin, sequenced in a study of beta chain features in type 1 diabetes. Study-wide results and caveats: Shorter TCRB CDR3s, moderately but significantly so, were found in Type 1 diabetes patients in all four CD4+ subsets.

These receptors' targets are unknown. The sequenced template was cDNA made from the entire isolated RNA. The assay was immunoSEQ multiplex PCR, and TCRdb's table has in-frame clones only and misses some. The table lists about 280,000 clones, about 15% of them singletons, with less than 0.02% in the top ten. Sequencing was done on a sample of naive CD4+ T cells from blood. The receptors were sampled from a man younger than 35 with type 1 diabetes.

The V gene is TRBV27, the J gene TRBJ2-1, with 7 bases matching TRBD2. The CDR3 has 14 residues. Germline lookup yields CDR1 MNHEY and CDR2 SMNVEV (reference sequence). V was clipped by 9 bases and J by 0 bases; unmatched bases: 5. CDR3 nucleotides: TGTGCCAGTGGGGAGGGGAGCTCCTACAATGAGCAGTTCTTC. Amino acids: CASGEGSSYNEQFF.

This clone was found a few times. The rearrangement links TRBV30 to TRBJ2-7; D not resolved. The germline V gene has CDR1 GTSNPN and CDR2 SVGIG (reference sequence). V was trimmed by 3 bases and J by 4 bases, leaving 7 bases between them. This CDR3 spans 11 amino acids. The CDR3 DNA is TGTGCCTGGAGCATCGGTTACGAGCAGTACTTC. Protein product: CAWSIGYEQYF.

Only a few counts were recorded for this clone. The gene calls are TRBV5-1 and TRBJ2-1; D is possibly TRBD2 (5 bases). Germline CDR1 and CDR2: SGHRS and YFSETQ. This CDR3 comprises 14 residues. V lost 3 bases and J lost 9, with 16 bases in between. The CDR3 DNA sequence: TGCGCCAGCAGCTCTTACCAGTCGGGGAGTGAGCAGTTCTTC. This translates into CASSSYQSGSEQFF.

This clone was detected a few times. The gene calls are TRBV5-1 and TRBJ1-2; D is unclear. Looked up from germline, CDR1 is SGHRS and CDR2 is YFSETQ. The CDR3 runs to 14 residues. Trimming left V 0 bases short and J 7 bases short, with 13 bases between. The CDR3 sequence is CASSLETPNGGYTF. The DNA of the CDR3 is TGCGCCAGCAGCTTGGAAACGCCTAACGGTGGCTACACCTTC.

This clone was seen only a few times. The rearrangement uses TRBV4-3 and TRBJ2-7; possibly TRBD1 for D (6 bases). This CDR3 region has 15 residues. V was pared by 1 base and J by 7 bases, with 17 bases between. Germline-derived CDR1 and CDR2 are LGHNA and YSLEER. The CDR3 DNA reads TGCGCCAGCAGCCAAGGGACAGCCAGCCGGTCGGAGCAGTACTTC. It yields the protein CASSQGTASRSEQYF.

This chain uses TRBV19 with TRBJ2-5, with 7 positions matching TRBD1. Germline loops: CDR1 LNHDA, CDR2 SQIVND (reference sequence). This CDR3 is 15 amino acids long. J gave up 7 bases and V 3 bases, and 11 bases lay outside the gene matches. This CDR3 reads CASSIGTATGGTQYF. The CDR3, as DNA: TGTGCCAGTAGTATTGGGACAGCCACCGGTGGGACCCAGTACTTC.

This clone was counted a few times. The rearrangement links TRBV2 to TRBJ2-1, with TRBD2 matching 10 bases. Per the germline V gene, CDR1 is SNHLY and CDR2 is FYNNEI. V lost 7 bases and J lost 2; bases outside the gene matches: 8. The CDR3 totals 16 residues. The CDR3 coding sequence is TGTGCCAGCACCCCCTTTAGCGGGAGGCCCTACAATGAGCAGTTCTTC. Amino acid sequence: CASTPFSGRPYNEQFF.

This clone was seen more than once but under ten times. The rearrangement uses TRBV9 and TRBJ2-1; 10 positions match TRBD2. The CDR3 consists of 18 residues. Per the germline V gene, CDR1 is SGDLS and CDR2 is YYNGEE. The trim removed 0 bases at V and 7 bases at J, leaving 13 bases unmatched. CDR3 amino acids: CASSVAFGLAGVGNEQFF. CDR3 sequence (DNA): TGTGCCAGCAGCGTAGCTTTTGGTCTAGCGGGAGTAGGGAATGAGCAGTTCTTC.

The chain employs TRBV7-9 and TRBJ2-2, with 10 bases aligning to TRBD2. The germline V gene has CDR1 SEHNR and CDR2 FQNEAQ (reference sequence). The CDR3 extends over 17 amino acids. The ends lost 2 bases at V and 1 base at J; junction bases unmatched: 4. In DNA form, the CDR3 reads TGTGCCAGCAGCTTAAGGACTAGCGGCAGGAACACCGGGGAGCTGTTTTTT. Residues: CASSLRTSGRNTGELFF. The full variable domain, with the rest looked up from reference TRBV7-9 and TRBJ2-2, is DTGVSQNPRHKITKRGQNVTFRCDPISEHNRLYWYRQTLGQGPEFLTYFQNEAQLEKSRLLSDRFSAERPKGSFSTLEIQRTEQGDSAMYLCASSLRTSGRNTGELFFGEGSRLTVL.

In its sample, this clone was seen a few times. The CDR3 region has the DNA TGCGCCAGCAGCCAAGATCGCATAGCCCAACTGTTTTTT. This translates into CASSQDRIAQLFF. The genes are TRBV4-3 and TRBJ1-4, with D unclear. The CDR3 loop spans 13 amino acids. The V and J ends lost 0 bases and 12 bases respectively, with 11 bases between them. The germline V gene has CDR1 LGHNA and CDR2 YSLEER.

Only a few counts were recorded for this clone. This sequence joins TRBV5-6 and TRBJ2-7, with D possibly being TRBD1 (5 bases). This CDR3 spans 14 amino acids. The germline gives CDR1 SGHDT, CDR2 YYEEEE. V dropped 4 bases and J dropped 3 bases, with 14 bases sitting between them. The CDR3 region is CASSPVDKNYEQYF. The CDR3, as DNA: TGTGCCAGCAGCCCGGTGGACAAGAACTACGAGCAGTACTTC.

This clone showed up just a few times. The chain joins TRBV6-1 to TRBJ1-1, with D perhaps matching TRBD1 (5 bases). Germline CDR1 is MNHNS and CDR2 is SASEGT. This CDR3 is built from 11 residues. V lost 7 bases and J lost 8, with 11 bases in between. The CDR3 protein is CASIRQPEAFF. The CDR3 coding sequence is TGTGCCAGCATAAGACAGCCCGAAGCTTTCTTT.

V and J are TRBV9 and TRBJ2-2, with 7 bases that match TRBD1. V dropped 4 bases and J dropped 3; count of bases not matched to a gene: 3. The CDR3 sequence is 14 residues long. In germline, CDR1 is SGDLS, CDR2 YYNGEE. CDR3 bases: TGTGCCAGCAGCCCGACAGGGTACACCGGGGAGCTGTTTTTT. Translated: CASSPTGYTGELFF.

Only a few counts were recorded for this clone. The chain combines TRBV14 with TRBJ2-2; no clear D gene. The CDR3 contains 14 residues. CDR1 and CDR2 (germline): SGHDN, FVKESK. V lost 2 bases and J 1 base, leaving 5 bases between the germline ends. CDR3 nucleotides: TGTGCCAGCAGCCAAACGGGGAACACCGGGGAGCTGTTTTTT. Encoded protein: CASSQTGNTGELFF. The complete variable domain, with remaining parts taken from reference TRBV14 and TRBJ2-2, reads EAGVTQFPSHSVIEKGQTVTLRCDPISGHDNLYWYRRVMGKEIKFLLHFVKESKQDESGMPNNRFLAERTGGTYSTLKVQPAELEDSGVYFCASSQTGNTGELFFGEGSRLTVL.

This clone turned up a few times. The J gene is TRBJ2-7, the V gene TRBV7-2; 12 bases agree with TRBD2. Germline V gene data show CDR1 as SGHTA and CDR2 as FQGNSA. With V trimmed by 3 bases and J by 8 bases, 5 bases remained unmatched. CDR3 length equals 14 residues. CDR3 sequence: CASSFLAGGVQQYF. The CDR3, as DNA: TGTGCCAGCAGCTTCCTAGCGGGGGGGGTACAGCAGTACTTC.

This clone occurred once. The rearrangement joins TRBV28 to TRBJ1-5; D ambiguous. The CDR3 has 13 amino acids. Germline values: CDR1 MDHEN, CDR2 SYDVKM. With 0 bases removed from V and 4 bases from J, the gap between germline ends came to 4 bases. In nucleotides, the CDR3 is TGTGCCAGCAGTTTATGGAGAAATCAGCCCCAGCATTTT. This translates into CASSLWRNQPQHF.

The CDR3 loop reads CAWSRKGLADNEQFF. For the CDR3, the DNA is TGTGCCTGGAGCCGCAAGGGACTAGCGGACAATGAGCAGTTCTTC. The chain links TRBV30 to TRBJ2-1; 11 bases are shared with TRBD2. The CDR3 totals 15 residues. CDR1 is GTSNPN and CDR2 is SVGIG in the germline V gene (reference sequence). V lost 3 bases to trimming and J lost 5 bases; unmatched junction nucleotides: 6.

This clone was seen only a few times. The rearrangement joins TRBV10-3 to TRBJ2-5, with 10 bases fitting TRBD2. The V gene's germline CDR1 is ENHRY and CDR2 SYGVKD. The length of the CDR3 is 16 residues. V lost 4 bases and J lost 1; bases outside the gene matches: 6. In nucleotides, the CDR3 is TGTGCCATCAGTGTGTCTAGCGGGGGACCCCAAGAGACCCAGTACTTC. It codes for CAISVSSGGPQETQYF.

This clone showed up just a few times. The chain couples TRBV30 to TRBJ1-6; 7 nucleotides agree with TRBD1. The CDR3 consists of 15 residues. Germline V gives CDR1 GTSNPN, CDR2 SVGIG (reference sequence). V lost 0 bases, J lost 7 bases, and 6 bases stayed unmatched. For the CDR3, the DNA is TGTGCCTGGAGTGTACCGGGACAGAGAAATTCACCCCTCCACTTT. Amino acid sequence: CAWSVPGQRNSPLHF.

The gene calls are TRBV27 and TRBJ1-5, with D unresolved. Germline V gives CDR1 MNHEY, CDR2 SMNVEV (reference sequence). The V gene lost 6 bases and the J gene lost 1 base, with 7 bases spanning the gap. CDR3 size: 13 residues. The CDR3 coding sequence is TGTGCCAGCAGCGGGTGGAGCAATCAGCCCCAGCATTTT. Translated: CASSGWSNQPQHF.

J is TRBJ2-7 and V is TRBV19; 10 bases are shared with TRBD1. In germline, CDR1 is LNHDA, CDR2 SQIVND (reference sequence). This CDR3 is built from 14 residues. Trimming at V came to 4 bases and at J to 5 bases, leaving 5 bases not matched to a gene. The CDR3 DNA sequence: TGTGCCAGTAGTAGCCGGGACAGGGGAAACGAGCAGTACTTC. Its translation is CASSSRDRGNEQYF.

There are a few counts of this clone. CDR3 amino acids: CASSFMGQGQVEQFF. The CDR3 coding sequence is TGTGCCAGCAGCTTTATGGGACAGGGTCAGGTTGAGCAGTTCTTC. The chain is built from TRBV11-2 and TRBJ2-1, with 9 bases aligning to TRBD1. Germline V gives CDR1 SGHAT, CDR2 FQNNGV. The J segment lost 9 bases and the V segment lost 3 bases, leaving 9 bases of the junction unmatched. CDR3 length equals 15 residues.

The CDR3 nucleotides are TGTGCCAGCAGTGAATGGGTCGGGGAGGGTATGGCCCAGCATTTT. This gives the protein CASSEWVGEGMAQHF. The V call is TRBV2, the J call TRBJ1-5; D not certain. The CDR3 consists of 15 residues. Looked up from germline, CDR1 is SNHLY and CDR2 is FYNNEI. The ends were cut back, 2 bases at V and 11 bases at J, with 19 bases in the middle.

This clone has a handful of counts. CDR3 sequence: CAISSAMTGEQYF. The CDR3 region has the DNA TGTGCCATCAGCAGTGCCATGACGGGCGAGCAGTACTTC. The rearrangement links TRBV10-3 to TRBJ2-7; no reliable D call. Germline V lookup: CDR1 ENHRY, CDR2 SYGVKD. This CDR3 region has 13 residues. V gave up 6 bases and J gave up 6 bases, with 15 bases separating them.

This chain joins TRBV29-1 and TRBJ2-7, with 10 positions matching TRBD1. This CDR3 contains 14 residues. Trimming removed 6 bases from V and 5 bases from J; junction bases left unmatched: 10. Germline CDR1 reads SQVTM; CDR2 reads ANQGSEA. The CDR3 nucleotides are TGCAGCGTCGCGATGACAGGGGGCGAAAACGAGCAGTACTTC. This codes for CSVAMTGGENEQYF.